Shown below are 5 T cell receptor beta chains from a single sample sequenced in a study of T cell responses to AZD1222 COVID-19 vaccine. Assay: immunoSEQ multiplex PCR; the TCRdb copy retains only in-frame clones and omits some. This table has 130,000 to 150,000 clones, 82% appearing once. The sequences come from peripheral blood, collected on day 0 of MenACWY control vaccination. The receptors were gathered from an adult in good health.

The rearrangement links TRBV27 to TRBJ1-2; D uncertain. Germline CDR1 is MNHEY and CDR2 is SMNVEV (reference sequence). This CDR3 is built from 12 residues. The V gene lost 6 bases and the J gene lost 4 bases, with 9 bases spanning the gap. The CDR3 loop is CASRQSFYGYTF. The CDR3 DNA reads as TGTGCCAGCAGACAGTCCTTCTATGGCTACACCTTC.

The V and J genes are TRBV3-1 (or the pseudogene TRBV3-2) and TRBJ1-2; no firm D call. CDR3 length equals 11 residues. Trimming took off 0 bases at V and 10 bases at J, with 6 bases between the two ends. Germline CDR1 reads LGHDT; CDR2 reads YNNKEL (reference sequence). The CDR3 spells CASSQDLSYTF. The CDR3 DNA is TGTGCCAGCAGCCAAGACTTATCCTACACCTTC.

The rearrangement joins TRBV28 to TRBJ1-3; tentatively, D is TRBD1 (6 bases). Germline V CDR1 and CDR2: MDHEN, SYDVKM. The CDR3 extends over 15 amino acids. With 2 bases removed from V and 8 bases from J, the gap between germline ends came to 16 bases. The CDR3 region has the DNA TGTGCCAGCAGTTTAAGTCAGGGGACGTCAGACACCATATATTTT. Amino acids: CASSLSQGTSDTIYF.

CDR3 DNA: TGTGCCAGCAGCCTCGGGACTTCTTCCTACAATGAGCAGTTCTTC. It specifies CASSLGTSSYNEQFF. V is TRBV7-8 and J is TRBJ2-1; D perhaps matches TRBD2 (6 bases). The CDR3 contains 15 residues. CDR1 and CDR2 from the germline V gene are SGHVS and FQNEAQ. With 5 bases removed from V and 1 base from J, the gap between germline ends came to 12 bases.

Ten or more counts support this clone. The rearrangement uses TRBV12-5 and TRBJ2-2; D gene unclear. V lost 2 bases and J 7 bases, leaving 8 bases between the germline ends. Per the germline V gene, CDR1 is LGHNT and CDR2 is FRNRAP. This CDR3 spans 13 amino acids. CDR3 DNA sequence: TGTGCTAGTGGTTTGAGTCCGGGCGGGGAGCTGTTTTTT. Amino acid sequence: CASGLSPGGELFF.